This T cell receptor (beta chain) was identified during a study of blood T cell repertoires in COVID-19. Whole-study context: Acute-phase and convalescent COVID-19 samples originated in the United States, Italy and Spain.

Either two negative PCRs, clearance, or symptom resolution qualified Cohort 3 donors as recovered. V lost 2 bases, J lost 2 bases, and 9 bases lay in between. The CDR3 covers 14 residues. CDR1 and CDR2 from the germline V gene are SGHTA and FQGTGA. This clone was observed a handful of times. Only in-frame clones appear in the TCRdb table, and some are missing; sequencing was by immunoSEQ multiplex PCR. The sample gives roughly 190,000 clones, 70% to 85% of which show up once; approximately 3% is in the top ten. This clonotype originated in a woman aged 25-40 years who had recovered from COVID-19. J is TRBJ2-5 and V is TRBV7-3; D might be TRBD1 (5 bases). The sequenced material came from PBMCs or T cells enriched from blood (not recorded which). CDR3 in DNA: TGTGCCAGCAGCTTATCCGGACATCAAGAGACCCAGTACTTC. Translated, it gives CASSLSGHQETQYF.